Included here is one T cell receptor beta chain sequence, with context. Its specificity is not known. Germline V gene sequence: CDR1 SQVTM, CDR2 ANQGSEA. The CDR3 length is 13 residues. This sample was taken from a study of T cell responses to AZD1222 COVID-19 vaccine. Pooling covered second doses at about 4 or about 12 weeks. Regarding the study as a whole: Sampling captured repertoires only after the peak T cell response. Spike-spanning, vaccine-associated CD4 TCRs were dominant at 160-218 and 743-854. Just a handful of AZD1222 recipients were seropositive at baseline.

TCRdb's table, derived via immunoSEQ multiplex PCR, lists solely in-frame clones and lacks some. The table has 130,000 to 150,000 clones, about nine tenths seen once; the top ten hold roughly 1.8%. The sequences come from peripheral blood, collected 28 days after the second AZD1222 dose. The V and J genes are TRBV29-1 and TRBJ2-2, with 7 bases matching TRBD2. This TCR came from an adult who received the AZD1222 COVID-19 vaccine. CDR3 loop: CSAGRGWTGELFF. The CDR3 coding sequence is TGCAGTGCGGGGAGGGGCTGGACCGGGGAGCTGTTTTTT.